These 31 T cell receptor beta chains originate from one sample sequenced in a study of T cell changes during pregnancy in multiple sclerosis (dated by TCRdb to about 2019). Library preparation was by the immunoSEQ multiplex PCR assay. Here the immuneACCESS table is served through TCRdb, limited to in-frame sequences with V and J called. Missing clones are a known gap in these copies; in checked studies unresolved V genes cover under half, and the rest lacks a known reason. The sample table records fewer than 80,000 clones; about 90% of these occur just once. The top ten hold 0.7% to 0.9% of the sample. The source was peripheral blood, collected in the first trimester of pregnancy. The receptors originated from a female donor in good health, enrolled as a control in a pregnancy study.

V usage is TRBV15 and J usage is TRBJ2-7, with D perhaps TRBD1 (6 bases). V was cut by 4 bases and J by 3 bases, with 16 bases left in between. Per germline, CDR1 LNHNV and CDR2 YYDKDF (reference sequence). The CDR3 covers 15 residues. CDR3 in amino acids: CATSTPSGHNYEQYF. CDR3 nucleotides: TGTGCCACCAGCACCCCCTCGGGACACAACTACGAGCAGTACTTC.

The chain uses TRBV28 and TRBJ1-5; D gene unclear. CDR1 and CDR2 from the germline V gene are MDHEN and SYDVKM. V was clipped by 1 base and J by 3 bases, with 13 bases between them. CDR3 length equals 16 residues. The DNA for the CDR3 is TGTGCCAGCAGTTTATTCTTATCGGGAAACAATCAGCCCCAGCATTTT. This codes for CASSLFLSGNNQPQHF.

This clone was counted a few times. The chain couples TRBV6-1 to TRBJ1-5; D is ambiguous. CDR1 and CDR2 from the germline V gene are MNHNS and SASEGT. This CDR3 spans 16 amino acids. Deletions cut 2 bases from V and 0 bases from J, with 11 bases between. The CDR3: CASSELRGYSNQPQHF. CDR3 sequence (DNA): TGTGCCAGCAGTGAACTCCGCGGATATAGCAATCAGCCCCAGCATTTT.

The gene calls are TRBV5-8 and TRBJ1-2; D perhaps matches TRBD1 (5 bases). Per the germline V gene, CDR1 is SGHTS and CDR2 is YDEGEE. This CDR3 is 14 amino acids long. V lost 0 bases and J 4 bases, leaving 10 bases between the germline ends. The CDR3 DNA follows: TGTGCCAGCAGCTTGGACAGGAGGGGCTATGGCTACACCTTC. Amino acids: CASSLDRRGYGYTF.

The J gene is TRBJ1-2, the V gene TRBV23-1, with D hard to call. TRBV23-1 is an open reading frame whose function is uncertain. V was shortened by 0 bases and J by 2 bases, with 10 bases between the two germline ends. There are 15 residues in the CDR3. In DNA, the CDR3 is TGCGCCAGCAGTCAATCGAGGGAAGGGAACTATGGCTACACCTTC. Its translation is CASSQSREGNYGYTF.

The chain carries TRBV7-2 and TRBJ1-2; D might be TRBD1 (5 bases). In germline, CDR1 is SGHTA, CDR2 FQGNSA. V was clipped by 1 base and J by 2 bases, with 8 bases between them. This CDR3 contains 14 residues. CDR3 nucleotides: TGTGCCAGCAGCTTAGACGACAGAAACTATGGCTACACCTTC. Its translation is CASSLDDRNYGYTF.

In its sample, this clone is medium-sized. The rearrangement links TRBV30 to TRBJ2-2; 7 nucleotides line up with TRBD1. This CDR3 is 15 amino acids long. Germline V gene sequence: CDR1 GTSNPN, CDR2 SVGIG (reference sequence). With V trimmed by 0 bases and J by 1 base, 2 bases remained unmatched. CDR3 loop: CAWSVWDRNTGELFF. In DNA, the CDR3 is TGTGCCTGGAGTGTCTGGGACAGGAACACCGGGGAGCTGTTTTTT.

In its sample, this clone was seen a few times. J is TRBJ2-2 and V is TRBV6-1; 7 nucleotides line up with TRBD2. Losses at the gene ends were 5 bases for V and 7 bases for J; bases not matched to a gene: 7. The CDR3 is made up of 14 amino acids. CDR1 MNHNS and CDR2 SASEGT come from the germline V gene. The CDR3 coding sequence is TGTGCCAGCAGTCGAGGGAGGGATGGCGGGGAGCTGTTTTTT. Translation gives CASSRGRDGGELFF.

The chain uses TRBV29-1 and TRBJ1-2, with D unresolved. The V and J ends lost 7 bases and 2 bases respectively, with 14 bases between them. CDR3 size: 13 residues. Germline CDR1 is SQVTM and CDR2 is ANQGSEA. Here the CDR3 reads CSAAQRANYGYTF. The DNA for the CDR3 is TGCAGCGCCGCACAGAGAGCAAACTATGGCTACACCTTC.

The chain links TRBV6-6 to TRBJ1-2; D may be TRBD1 (5 bases). V was cut by 3 bases and J by 6 bases, with 14 bases left in between. Germline CDR1 is MNHNY and CDR2 is SVGAGI (reference sequence). The CDR3 spans 14 residues. The CDR3 DNA follows: TGTGCCAGCAGTTATTACGGGGGGAGGGATGGCTACACCTTC. Translating it yields CASSYYGGRDGYTF.

The chain recombines TRBV9 with TRBJ2-1, with 7 bases that match TRBD2. The ends lost 2 bases at V and 9 bases at J; junction bases unmatched: 5. Looked up from germline, CDR1 is SGDLS and CDR2 is YYNGEE. The CDR3 runs 13 residues. The CDR3, as DNA: TGTGCCAGCAGCGTGGGCGGGAGTATTGAGCAGTTCTTC. As protein: CASSVGGSIEQFF.

The V and J genes are TRBV11-2 and TRBJ1-4; D might be TRBD1 (6 bases). V was pared by 5 bases and J by 17 bases, with 24 bases between. The CDR3 is made up of 14 amino acids. Germline V gives CDR1 SGHAT, CDR2 FQNNGV. The CDR3 DNA reads TGTGCCAGCAGCCCCGTCCGATCGAACCCTGGGGGCTTTTTT. Residues: CASSPVRSNPGGFF.

V and J are TRBV7-2 and TRBJ2-7; 8 bases map to TRBD2. V lost 0 bases, J lost 2 bases, and 6 bases stayed unmatched. Germline CDR1 SGHTA, CDR2 FQGNSA. The CDR3 runs 16 residues. The CDR3 loop is CASSLATSGSPYEQYF. CDR3 sequence (DNA): TGTGCCAGCAGCTTAGCAACGAGCGGGAGCCCCTACGAGCAGTACTTC.

The chain joins TRBV2 to TRBJ2-7, with a possible D match to TRBD1 (6 bases). CDR1 is SNHLY and CDR2 is FYNNEI in the germline V gene. The CDR3 consists of 15 residues. Trimming cost V 7 bases and J 3 bases, with 19 bases left between them. The CDR3: CASNPTGTPSYEQYF. CDR3 DNA sequence: TGTGCCAGCAACCCAACCGGGACACCTAGCTACGAGCAGTACTTC.

V and J are TRBV7-2 and TRBJ1-1, with D uncertain. The CDR3 spans 17 residues. Looked up from germline, CDR1 is SGHTA and CDR2 is FQGNSA. Deletions cut 1 base from V and 0 bases from J, with 15 bases between. Here the CDR3 DNA reads TGTGCCAGCAGCTTAGTCGCCGGGGTGAAAATGAACACTGAAGCTTTCTTT. Protein product: CASSLVAGVKMNTEAFF.

V usage is TRBV19 and J usage is TRBJ2-3; D is unclear. CDR3 size: 16 residues. The ends were cut back, 7 bases at V and 0 bases at J, with 17 bases in the middle. CDR1 is LNHDA, CDR2 SQIVND, per germline (reference sequence). DNA for the CDR3: TGTGCCAGTATCGACACTCAGAGCTTTAGCACAGATACGCAGTATTTT. Encoded protein: CASIDTQSFSTDTQYF.

This clone was detected only a few times. The rearrangement uses TRBV5-4 and TRBJ1-6; 7 nucleotides match TRBD1. CDR1 SGHNT and CDR2 YYREEE come from the germline V gene (reference sequence). V lost 4 bases to trimming and J lost 11 bases; unmatched junction nucleotides: 9. This CDR3 is built from 14 residues. The CDR3 reads CASSPDRRLAPLHF. CDR3 in DNA: TGTGCCAGCAGCCCGGACAGGCGCTTGGCACCCCTCCACTTT.

This sequence joins TRBV7-2 and TRBJ2-7; 11 bases are shared with TRBD2. The CDR3 is made up of 16 amino acids. Germline CDR1 and CDR2: SGHTA and FQGNSA. The trim removed 5 bases at V and 2 bases at J, leaving 8 bases unmatched. CDR3 DNA: TGTGCCAGCAGCAAGGCAACTAGCGGGGGACCCTACGAGCAGTACTTC. Translating gives CASSKATSGGPYEQYF.

J is TRBJ1-1 and V is TRBV18; 8 nucleotides agree with TRBD1. This CDR3 region has 14 residues. Germline V gene sequence: CDR1 KGHSH, CDR2 LQKENI. The V gene end was trimmed by 6 bases and the J gene end by 1 base; junction bases not matched to a gene: 4. In DNA form, the CDR3 reads TGTGCCAGCTCCCCCGGACAGGGGAACACTGAAGCTTTCTTT. Protein: CASSPGQGNTEAFF.

The chain joins TRBV15 to TRBJ1-1; the D gene is possibly TRBD1 (5 bases). With 2 bases removed from V and 6 bases from J, the gap between germline ends came to 19 bases. Germline-derived CDR1 and CDR2 are LNHNV and YYDKDF (reference sequence). CDR3 length equals 16 residues. CDR3 region: CATSRLRAGVFAEAFF. CDR3 sequence (DNA): TGTGCCACCAGCAGACTTCGTGCGGGGGTATTCGCTGAAGCTTTCTTT.

The chain couples TRBV9 to TRBJ1-1; D gene unclear. Germline V lookup: CDR1 SGDLS, CDR2 YYNGEE. The CDR3 spans 16 residues. The V gene lost 0 bases and the J gene lost 0 bases, with 12 bases spanning the gap. CDR3 amino acids: CASSVGHQIMNTEAFF. CDR3 in DNA: TGTGCCAGCAGCGTAGGACACCAAATAATGAACACTGAAGCTTTCTTT. Full variable domain (missing parts from reference TRBV9 and TRBJ1-1): DSGVTQTPKHLITATGQRVTLRCSPRSGDLSVYWYQQSLDQGLQFLIQYYNGEERAKGNILERFSAQQFPDLHSELNLSSLELGDSALYFCASSVGHQIMNTEAFFGQGTRLTVV.

The V and J genes are TRBV9 and TRBJ1-4; D may be TRBD1 (6 bases). V was trimmed by 0 bases and J by 3 bases, leaving 12 bases between them. The CDR3 runs to 16 residues. In germline, CDR1 is SGDLS, CDR2 YYNGEE. CDR3 sequence: CASSVGGGRANEKLFF. The CDR3 DNA is TGTGCCAGCAGCGTAGGAGGGGGACGGGCTAATGAAAAACTGTTTTTT.

The chain is built from TRBV7-6 and TRBJ1-3, with D tentatively TRBD1 (6 bases). The germline gives CDR1 SGHVS, CDR2 FNYEAQ. There are 15 residues in the CDR3. Trimming stripped 5 bases from V and 4 bases from J, with 15 bases between. The DNA for the CDR3 is TGTGCCAGCAGCCTTACCGACAGGTCCGGAAACACCATATATTTT. Translation: CASSLTDRSGNTIYF.

V usage is TRBV5-8 and J usage is TRBJ1-6, with 12 bases identical to TRBD1. The CDR3 is 18 amino acids. Germline loops: CDR1 SGHTS, CDR2 YDEGEE. Losses at the gene ends were 2 bases for V and 12 bases for J; bases not matched to a gene: 15. This chain's CDR3 is CASSFSGTGGSVNRPLHF. In DNA form, the CDR3 reads TGTGCCAGCAGCTTTTCCGGGACAGGGGGCTCCGTAAATCGACCCCTCCACTTT.

The rearrangement links TRBV6-1 to TRBJ2-1, with D maybe TRBD1 (6 bases). CDR1 and CDR2 from the germline V gene are MNHNS and SASEGT. V was cut by 3 bases and J by 2 bases, with 11 bases left in between. This CDR3 has 15 amino acids. The CDR3 is CASSDQGWAYNEQFF. DNA for the CDR3: TGTGCCAGCAGTGATCAGGGGTGGGCCTACAATGAGCAGTTCTTC.

On this clone itself: The sample holds other DNA sequences that translate to the same CDR3. This chain links TRBV19 with TRBJ2-1; 12 bases match TRBD2. V was clipped by 3 bases and J by 4 bases; unmatched bases: 1. This CDR3 contains 15 residues. CDR1 is LNHDA, CDR2 SQIVND, per germline (reference sequence). The CDR3 sequence: CASSIGLAGYNEQFF. The CDR3 DNA sequence: TGTGCCAGTAGTATTGGACTAGCGGGATACAATGAGCAGTTCTTC.

Only one count was recorded for this clone. The chain combines TRBV7-9 with TRBJ1-4; the D gene is possibly TRBD1 (5 bases). Germline CDR1 SEHNR, CDR2 FQNEAQ (reference sequence). Trimming stripped 1 base from V and 7 bases from J, with 13 bases between. The CDR3 covers 15 residues. The CDR3 loop is CASSLVFQGGEKLFF. CDR3 DNA: TGTGCCAGCAGCTTAGTGTTTCAGGGTGGTGAAAAACTGTTTTTT.

This clone appeared a few times. V gene TRBV19 combines with J gene TRBJ1-3; TRBD1 might be the D (5 bases). V gave up 2 bases and J gave up 2 bases, with 16 bases separating them. CDR3 length equals 17 residues. Germline CDR1 reads LNHDA; CDR2 reads SQIVND (reference sequence). CDR3: CASSIRLGPGTGNTIYF. The CDR3 DNA sequence: TGTGCCAGTAGTATACGACTGGGCCCAGGGACTGGAAACACCATATATTTT. Full variable domain (outside the CDR3, taken from reference TRBV19 and TRBJ1-3): DGGITQSPKYLFRKEGQNVTLSCEQNLNHDAMYWYRQDPGQGLRLIYYSQIVNDFQKGDIAEGYSVSREKKESFPLTVTSAQKNPTAFYLCASSIRLGPGTGNTIYFGEGSWLTVV.

The J gene is TRBJ2-7, the V gene TRBV28, with 7 bases lining up with TRBD1. The length of the CDR3 is 13 residues. The trim removed 6 bases at V and 4 bases at J, leaving 6 bases unmatched. CDR1 and CDR2 (germline): MDHEN, SYDVKM. The CDR3 sequence: CASRSTGRYEQYF. The CDR3 coding sequence is TGTGCCAGCAGATCGACAGGGCGGTACGAGCAGTACTTC.

The V gene is TRBV18, the J gene TRBJ2-7; 13 bases map to TRBD2. Germline CDR1 KGHSH, CDR2 LQKENI. J gave up 0 bases and V 3 bases, and 8 bases lay outside the gene matches. The CDR3 spans 18 residues. The CDR3: CASSPSGTSGASSYEQYF. The CDR3 DNA reads TGTGCCAGCTCACCCTCCGGGACTAGCGGGGCGAGCTCCTACGAGCAGTACTTC.

This clone was seen a few times. The chain links TRBV30 to TRBJ2-7, with a possible D match to TRBD1 (5 bases). In germline, CDR1 is GTSNPN, CDR2 SVGIG (reference sequence). The CDR3 extends over 12 amino acids. The V end was cut by 8 bases, the J end by 2 bases, with 13 bases between. CDR3 bases: TGTGCCGGCGGCAGGGCTACCTACGAGCAGTACTTC. Protein product: CAGGRATYEQYF.